One sample yielded the 31 T cell receptor beta chains listed below, sequenced in a study of molecular identifiers for immune sequencing clone quantification. TCRdb independently ran MiXCR on the PCR reads; one entry per CDR3 protein. The data hold over 65,000 distinct CDR3 sequences, with roughly 25% observed a single time. Sequencing was carried out using naive CD8+ T cells from blood, with Jurkat cell RNA spiked in. Sample subset: FACS-sorted CD8+CD4-CCR7+CD45RA+ naive T cells. All receptors come from a human donor in good health. Some libraries in this study had Jurkat cell RNA spiked in.

Of note for this clonotype: A much larger clonotype is one base distant, so this may be a read error. The chain has TRBV6-2 or TRBV6-3 and TRBJ1-5; 8 bases are shared with TRBD1. The germline gives CDR1 MNHEY, CDR2 SVGEGT. This CDR3 has 14 amino acids. CDR3 region: CASSRTGINRPQHF. CDR3 sequence (DNA): TGTGCCAGCAGCCGGACAGGGATCAATCGGCCCCAGCATTTT.

The V and J genes are TRBV13 and TRBJ2-1; tentatively, D is TRBD2 (5 bases). CDR3 length: 15 residues. Trimming pared 5 bases from V and 0 bases from J, leaving 11 bases between. Germline V CDR1 and CDR2: PRHDT, FYEKMQ (reference sequence). CDR3: CASSPPGSSYNEQFF. DNA of the CDR3: TGTGCCAGCAGCCCCCCGGGGAGCTCCTACAATGAGCAGTTCTTC.

The V and J genes are TRBV28 and TRBJ1-1; a possible D gene is TRBD1 (6 bases). The CDR3 has 13 amino acids. Germline V lookup: CDR1 MDHEN, CDR2 SYDVKM. Trimming cost V 8 bases and J 6 bases, with 16 bases left between them. CDR3 DNA sequence: TGTGCCAGCGGTACAGGGTCCGGAGCTGAAGCTTTCTTT. This encodes CASGTGSGAEAFF.

The CDR3 DNA is TGTGCCAGTAGTCCCTGGGGAGCCTACGAGCAGTACTTC. As protein: CASSPWGAYEQYF. This chain joins TRBV19 and TRBJ2-7, with a tentative D call TRBD2 (5 bases). Germline V lookup: CDR1 LNHDA, CDR2 SQIVND (reference sequence). With 5 bases removed from V and 2 bases from J, the gap between germline ends came to 10 bases. The CDR3 is 13 residues long.

With respect to this clonotype: One base away lies a much larger clone, so this may be a sequencing read error. The chain links TRBV27 to TRBJ2-1; a weak D match, TRBD1 (6 bases). V was trimmed by 1 base and J by 9 bases, leaving 13 bases between them. The CDR3 sequence is 14 residues long. Germline V gives CDR1 MNHEY, CDR2 SMNVEV (reference sequence). In DNA form, the CDR3 reads TGTGCCAGCAGTTTATACGCGGTAGGGGGTGAGCAGTTCTTC. Amino acids: CASSLYAVGGEQFF.

The rearrangement joins TRBV4-3 to TRBJ1-5; no definite D call. Germline CDR1 LGHNA, CDR2 YSLEER. V shed 0 bases and J shed 5 bases, with 14 bases lying between them. The CDR3 covers 16 residues. CDR3 residues: CASSQDRAVSDQPQHF. The CDR3 DNA sequence: TGCGCCAGCAGCCAAGATAGGGCAGTAAGCGATCAGCCCCAGCATTTT.

This clonotype was seen a single time. One base away lies a much larger clone, so this may be a sequencing read error. This chain uses TRBV7-2 with TRBJ2-3, with 12 bases matching TRBD2. J gave up 8 bases and V 6 bases, and 6 bases lay outside the gene matches. The germline V gene has CDR1 SGHTA and CDR2 FQGNSA. The CDR3 totals 14 residues. CDR3 DNA sequence: TGTGCCAGCAGTCTAGCGGGGGGGTCAGCTACGCAGTATTTT. This sequence encodes CASSLAGGSATQYF. Full variable domain (rest looked up from reference TRBV7-2 and TRBJ2-3): GAGVSQSPSNKVTEKGKDVELRCDPISGHTALYWYRQSLGQGLEFLIYFQGNSAPDKSGLPSDRFSAERTGGSVSTLTIQRTQQEDSAVYLCASSLAGGSATQYFGPGTRLTVL.

This sequence joins TRBV5-1 and TRBJ2-1, with TRBD2 matching 14 bases. Trimming cost V 4 bases and J 5 bases; bases outside gene matches: 2. CDR3 length: 15 amino acids. Germline CDR1 and CDR2: SGHRS and YFSETQ. CDR3 coding DNA: TGCGCCAGCAGCCAGGGACTAGCGGGGGACAATGAGCAGTTCTTC. It translates to CASSQGLAGDNEQFF.

The chain has TRBV29-1 and TRBJ1-1, with TRBD1 matching over 8 bases. Trimming cost V 4 bases and J 4 bases; bases outside gene matches: 5. The germline CDR1 and CDR2 sequences are SQVTM and ANQGSEA. CDR3 size: 13 residues. The CDR3 nucleotides read TGCAGCGTTGTGAGACAGGGGAGCACTGAAGCTTTCTTT. The encoded protein is CSVVRQGSTEAFF.

This clonotype has a count of ten or more. This rearrangement joins TRBV30 to TRBJ2-3; no reliable D call. Germline CDR1 and CDR2: GTSNPN and SVGIG (reference sequence). This CDR3 contains 14 residues. Between the trimmed V and J ends, which lost 0 bases and 2 bases, there was a span of 9 bases. The CDR3 nucleotides are TGTGCCTGGAGTGTAGCTAAATTCACAGATACGCAGTATTTT. Its translation: CAWSVAKFTDTQYF. The full variable domain, in which reference TRBV30 and TRBJ2-3 provide the parts outside the CDR3, is SQTIHQWPATLVQPVGSPLSLECTVEGTSNPNLYWYRQAAGRGLQLLFYSVGIGQISSEVPQNLSASRPQDRQFILSSKKLLLSDSGFYLCAWSVAKFTDTQYFGPGTRLTVL.

To note about this clonotype: This may come from a read error, since a much larger clone is one base off. The chain couples TRBV5-5 to TRBJ1-1; TRBD1 matches at 10 bases. The CDR3 loop spans 16 amino acids. CDR1 and CDR2 from the germline V gene are SGHKS and YYEKEE (reference sequence). Here the CDR3 reads CASSLVGQGLWTEALF. CDR3 bases: TGTGCCAGCAGCTTGGTGGGACAGGGGCTTTGGACTGAAGCTCTCTTT.

This clonotype was observed many times. Written as DNA, the CDR3 is TGTGCCAGTTCCCAGGCGGGACAGGTCCTCTCTGGAAACACCATATATTTT. This encodes CASSQAGQVLSGNTIYF. This chain links TRBV6-5 with TRBJ1-3, with 8 bases aligning to TRBD1. With V trimmed by 9 bases and J by 0 bases, 13 bases remained unmatched. Germline V gene sequence: CDR1 MNHEY, CDR2 SVGAGI. The CDR3 loop spans 17 amino acids.

The V and J genes are TRBV6-6 and TRBJ2-3; no definite D call. CDR3 length: 13 residues. The germline CDR1 and CDR2 sequences are MNHNY and SVGAGI (reference sequence). Trimming took 2 bases from V and 5 from J, leaving 8 bases between them. CDR3 bases: TGTGCCAGCAGTTACCTCCTAGTAGATACGCAGTATTTT. It translates to CASSYLLVDTQYF.

This clonotype was observed many times. The gene calls are TRBV29-1 and TRBJ2-7; D uncertain. CDR3 size: 11 residues. Germline-derived CDR1 and CDR2 are SQVTM and ANQGSEA. V lost 4 bases and J 2 bases, leaving 6 bases between the germline ends. DNA for the CDR3: TGCAGCGTTGTGGTAACCTACGAGCAGTACTTC. It is translated as CSVVVTYEQYF.

The table lists this clonotype with many counts. The chain joins TRBV14 to TRBJ2-1; 15 bases line up with TRBD2. The germline V gene encodes CDR1 SGHDN and CDR2 FVKESK. J gave up 0 bases and V 5 bases, and 2 bases lay outside the gene matches. This CDR3 comprises 17 residues. In DNA form, the CDR3 reads TGTGCCAGCAGCGGACTAGCGGGAGGGAGCTCCTACAATGAGCAGTTCTTC. Residues: CASSGLAGGSSYNEQFF.

This clonotype was detected ten times or more. J is TRBJ2-3 and V is TRBV6-1; 7 bases are shared with TRBD2. Trimming cost V 7 bases and J 3 bases; bases outside gene matches: 7. The CDR3 runs to 14 residues. CDR1 and CDR2 from the germline V gene are MNHNS and SASEGT. CDR3 nucleotide sequence: TGTGCCAGCATCAGGGCGGGAGTTACAGATACGCAGTATTTT. Protein product: CASIRAGVTDTQYF.

In regard to this clonotype: This may be a read error: a much more frequent sequence differs by one nucleotide. The genes are TRBV7-9 and TRBJ2-7; weak D call: TRBD1 (6 bases). Per the germline V gene, CDR1 is SEHNR and CDR2 is FQNEAQ (reference sequence). This CDR3 region has 15 residues. The CDR3 sequence: CAGSLPDRNPYEQYF. The CDR3 bases are TGTGCCGGCAGCCTCCCGGACAGAAACCCCTACGAGCAGTACTTC.

This clonotype was recorded at least ten times. V and J are TRBV6-2 or TRBV6-3 and TRBJ1-1; a weak D match, TRBD1 (5 bases). Trimming shortened V by 3 bases and J by 0 bases, and 14 bases separated the two germline ends. This CDR3 has 16 residues. Germline CDR1 reads MNHEY; CDR2 reads SVGEGT. CDR3 sequence (DNA): TGTGCCAGCAGTTATGCCGGCGACAGATTGAACACTGAAGCTTTCTTT. It encodes CASSYAGDRLNTEAFF.

In this sample, this clonotype turned up a few times. This chain uses TRBV18 with TRBJ2-2; D is unresolved. Trimming removed 3 bases at V and 2 bases at J, with 13 bases between. The CDR3 runs to 16 residues. Germline V gene lookup returns CDR1 KGHSH and CDR2 LQKENI. In DNA, the CDR3 is TGTGCCAGCTCACCTTATGCCCCGCAAAACACCGGGGAGCTGTTTTTT. As protein: CASSPYAPQNTGELFF. Full variable domain (rest looked up from reference TRBV18 and TRBJ2-2): NAGVMQNPRHLVRRRGQEARLRCSPMKGHSHVYWYRQLPEEGLKFMVYLQKENIIDESGMPKERFSAEFPKEGPSILRIQQVVRGDSAAYFCASSPYAPQNTGELFFGEGSRLTVL.

In regard to this clonotype: A single base separates this from a much larger clone, so it may be a read error. V usage is TRBV29-1 and J usage is TRBJ1-4; D unresolved. This CDR3 is built from 13 residues. Trimming shortened V by 8 bases and J by 10 bases, and 20 bases separated the two germline ends. Germline V gives CDR1 SQVTM, CDR2 ANQGSEA. The CDR3 bases are TGCAGCATATCGGAGGGAAACGGTGGAAAACTGTTTTTT. Amino acid sequence: CSISEGNGGKLFF.

This clonotype was recorded a few times. A much larger clone differs by one base, so this may be a read error. The chain has TRBV4-1 and TRBJ2-7, with D unresolved. Germline V gene sequence: CDR1 MGHRA, CDR2 YSYEKL. The CDR3 is 13 residues long. The DNA of the CDR3 is TGCGCCGGCAGCCAAGAAGGCCCTTACGAGCAGTACTTC. It specifies CAGSQEGPYEQYF.

A word on this clonotype: A much larger clone differs from this one at a single base, so this may be a read error. This rearrangement joins TRBV28 to TRBJ2-7; D unclear. The CDR3 totals 14 residues. The germline V gene has CDR1 MDHEN and CDR2 SYDVKM. The CDR3 sequence: CAGSLGLESYEQYF. The DNA of the CDR3 is TGTGCCGGCAGTTTAGGTCTAGAGTCCTACGAGCAGTACTTC.

Worth noting for this clonotype: Being one base from a much bigger clone, this may be a read error. The chain links TRBV18 to TRBJ2-3; unclear D gene. Trimming shortened V by 0 bases and J by 0 bases, and 4 bases separated the two germline ends. The CDR3 covers 14 residues. Germline-derived CDR1 and CDR2 are KGHSH and LQKENI. CDR3 protein: CASSPPDSTDTQYF. CDR3 in DNA: TGTGCCAGCTCACCACCCGACAGCACAGATACGCAGTATTTT.

The chain couples TRBV5-1 to TRBJ2-7; D gene ambiguous. CDR1 SGHRS and CDR2 YFSETQ come from the germline V gene. The CDR3 consists of 13 residues. The V end lost 5 bases, the J end lost 3 bases, and 12 bases lay between the germline ends. The chain's CDR3 is CASREEIDYEQYF. CDR3 bases: TGCGCCAGCAGAGAGGAGATAGACTACGAGCAGTACTTC.

This clonotype has a handful of counts. The chain couples TRBV20-1 to TRBJ2-7; 11 bases align to TRBD2. The germline V gene encodes CDR1 DFQATT and CDR2 SNEGSKA (reference sequence). This CDR3 spans 16 amino acids. V dropped 1 base and J dropped 5; count of bases not matched to a gene: 10. The CDR3 reads CSARGQTSGRADEQYF. The CDR3 bases are TGCAGTGCTAGAGGACAAACTAGCGGGAGAGCAGACGAGCAGTACTTC.

The chain employs TRBV9 and TRBJ2-1, with 8 bases fitting TRBD1. V lost 4 bases and J lost 10; bases outside the gene matches: 4. The germline V gene has CDR1 SGDLS and CDR2 YYNGEE. CDR3 length: 12 residues. CDR3 coding DNA: TGTGCCAGCAGCAAAGCAGGGGGCGAGCAGTTCTTC. It translates to CASSKAGGEQFF.

This clonotype was seen only a few times. V is TRBV12-3 or TRBV12-4 and J is TRBJ2-3; D gene ambiguous. This CDR3 spans 17 amino acids. Trimming took 6 bases from V and 5 from J, leaving 24 bases between them. The CDR3: CASSSLYRPTEGDTQYF. CDR3 in DNA: TGTGCCAGCAGCTCCCTTTACCGACCTACCGAAGGAGATACGCAGTATTTT.

In this sample, this clonotype turned up many times. V and J are TRBV2 and TRBJ1-2, with a weak D call TRBD1 (5 bases). CDR3 size: 13 residues. The germline V gene encodes CDR1 SNHLY and CDR2 FYNNEI. V was pared by 1 base and J by 5 bases, with 8 bases between. Here the CDR3 reads CASSEVGVYGYTF. CDR3 DNA sequence: TGTGCCAGCAGTGAAGTGGGGGTATATGGCTACACCTTC.

This clonotype was recorded at least ten times. The chain is built from TRBV18 and TRBJ1-6, with D unclear. Germline values: CDR1 KGHSH, CDR2 LQKENI. This CDR3 spans 10 amino acids. Trimming took 7 bases from V and 7 from J, leaving 2 bases between them. Here the CDR3 reads CASLNSPLHF. The CDR3 region has the DNA TGTGCCAGCTTAAATTCACCCCTCCACTTT.

The CDR3 nucleotides read TGTGCCTGGGACGGAATCACGAACACTGAAGCTTTCTTT. Its protein product is CAWDGITNTEAFF. The rearrangement uses TRBV30 and TRBJ1-1; D unclear. Trimming shortened V by 5 bases and J by 1 base, and 11 bases separated the two germline ends. The CDR3 contains 13 residues. Germline V lookup: CDR1 GTSNPN, CDR2 SVGIG (reference sequence). Full variable domain (remainder filled in from reference TRBV30 and TRBJ1-1): SQTIHQWPATLVQPVGSPLSLECTVEGTSNPNLYWYRQAAGRGLQLLFYSVGIGQISSEVPQNLSASRPQDRQFILSSKKLLLSDSGFYLCAWDGITNTEAFFGQGTRLTVV.

Regarding this clonotype: Given a much more abundant clone one base away, this may be a read error. The V gene is TRBV9, the J gene TRBJ1-1; no firm D call. The CDR3 consists of 14 residues. V shed 2 bases and J shed 6 bases, with 14 bases lying between them. The germline V gene encodes CDR1 SGDLS and CDR2 YYNGEE. In DNA form, the CDR3 reads TGTGCCAGCAGCGTTGAGGGAATACAACCTGAAGCTTTCTTT. Protein product: CASSVEGIQPEAFF.